The rows below give T cell receptor beta chains drawn from one sample of a study of radiation and T cells in renal cell carcinoma. Profiled with immunoSEQ multiplex PCR; TCRdb holds only in-frame clones, not every one. Here the sample spans 25,000 to 30,000 clones, over 70% being singletons. Source: blood, taken from a patient whose treatment included radiotherapy and nephrectomy. The receptors derive from a man in his 60s with renal cell carcinoma. Each CDR3 is given with its conserved first and last residue. Each record gives: clone size, J gene, CDR3 length, V gene, D gene, CDR3 DNA, CDR3 protein. A D gene is named only where the DNA matches it firmly. Expanded clones are given a class, and other clones once, few, many or no size at all.

abundance: -; j_gene: TRBJ2-3; len: 15; v_gene: TRBV6-6; d_gene: -; CDR3nt: TGTGCCAGCAGTTTTCTTCAGTCGCGCACAGATACGCAGTATTTT; CDR3aa: CASSFLQSRTDTQYF
abundance: -; j_gene: TRBJ1-2; len: 16; v_gene: TRBV5-6; d_gene: -; CDR3nt: TGTGCCAGCAGCTTCCGCTCTACCCGTTTCGACTATGGCTACACCTTC; CDR3aa: CASSFRSTRFDYGYTF
abundance: -; j_gene: TRBJ2-4; len: 14; v_gene: TRBV7-2; d_gene: TRBD2; CDR3nt: TGTGCCAGCAGCTGGGGGGGAGGTTCGGACATTCAGTACTTC; CDR3aa: CASSWGGGSDIQYF
abundance: few; j_gene: TRBJ1-5; len: 17; v_gene: TRBV25-1; d_gene: -; CDR3nt: TGTGCCAGCAGTGAGTCGGCGGCAAGCGATAGCAATCAGCCCCAGCATTTT; CDR3aa: CASSESAASDSNQPQHF
abundance: -; j_gene: TRBJ1-2; len: 14; v_gene: TRBV9; d_gene: -; CDR3nt: TGTGCCAGCAGCGCCTACCGGGACGGTTATGGCTACACCTTC; CDR3aa: CASSAYRDGYGYTF
abundance: -; j_gene: TRBJ2-3; len: 17; v_gene: TRBV13; d_gene: TRBD2; CDR3nt: TGTGCCAGCAGCTTATGGGGGGACTACCCTATCTTGAATACGCAGTATTTT; CDR3aa: CASSLWGDYPILNTQYF
abundance: -; j_gene: TRBJ2-5; len: 14; v_gene: TRBV2; d_gene: -; CDR3nt: TGTGCCGGAGCAGGAAGGCTGTCACAAGAGACCCAGTACTTC; CDR3aa: CAGAGRLSQETQYF
abundance: -; j_gene: TRBJ2-6; len: 15; v_gene: TRBV25-1; d_gene: TRBD1; CDR3nt: TGTGCCAGCAAAAGAACAGGGGCTGGGGCCAACGTCCTGACTTTC; CDR3aa: CASKRTGAGANVLTF
abundance: -; j_gene: TRBJ1-1; len: 15; v_gene: TRBV6-1; d_gene: TRBD1; CDR3nt: TGTGCCAGCAGTGAAGCGGGGACAGGCGGCACTGAAGCTTTCTTT; CDR3aa: CASSEAGTGGTEAFF
abundance: -; j_gene: TRBJ1-6; len: 15; v_gene: TRBV18; d_gene: -; CDR3nt: TGTGCCAGCTCACCATCGGGGGCCATTAATTCACCCCTCCACTTT; CDR3aa: CASSPSGAINSPLHF
abundance: -; j_gene: TRBJ1-2; len: 13; v_gene: TRBV6-5; d_gene: TRBD1; CDR3nt: TGTGCCACCTGGGACAGGGAGGACTATGGCTACACCTTC; CDR3aa: CATWDREDYGYTF
abundance: -; j_gene: TRBJ2-6; len: 14; v_gene: TRBV5-1; d_gene: -; CDR3nt: TGCGCCACCCGGACACATCCTGGGGCCAACGTCCTGACTTTC; CDR3aa: CATRTHPGANVLTF
abundance: few; j_gene: TRBJ2-7; len: 15; v_gene: TRBV27; d_gene: TRBD2; CDR3nt: TGTGCCAGCAGTTGGGGACTAGCGGAAACCTACGAGCAGTACTTC; CDR3aa: CASSWGLAETYEQYF
abundance: -; j_gene: TRBJ2-6; len: 16; v_gene: TRBV5-5; d_gene: TRBD1; CDR3nt: TGTGCCAGCAGCCCCCGGGACAGCTCTGGGGCCAACGTCCTGACTTTC; CDR3aa: CASSPRDSSGANVLTF
abundance: -; j_gene: TRBJ2-5; len: 13; v_gene: TRBV5-4; d_gene: -; CDR3nt: TGTGCCAGCAGCTCATTTGGGGCAGAGACCCAGTACTTC; CDR3aa: CASSSFGAETQYF
abundance: -; j_gene: TRBJ2-5; len: 17; v_gene: TRBV11-1; d_gene: -; CDR3nt: TGTGCCAGCAGCTTATTCGCTGGGGGGGCGATGGGAGAGACCCAGTACTTC; CDR3aa: CASSLFAGGAMGETQYF
abundance: -; j_gene: TRBJ1-1; len: 12; v_gene: TRBV29-1; d_gene: -; CDR3nt: TGCAGCGGGTCAGGGTTGAACACTGAAGCTTTCTTT; CDR3aa: CSGSGLNTEAFF
abundance: -; j_gene: TRBJ2-1; len: 18; v_gene: TRBV7-8; d_gene: TRBD2; CDR3nt: TGTGCCAGCAGCGGCCAGGGACTAGCGGGAGGGAGGGGCAATGAGCAGTTCTTC; CDR3aa: CASSGQGLAGGRGNEQFF
abundance: -; j_gene: TRBJ2-1; len: 17; v_gene: TRBV5-4; d_gene: TRBD1; CDR3nt: TGTGCCAGCAGCTATAAACAGGGGACGTTCACCTACAATGAGCAGTTCTTC; CDR3aa: CASSYKQGTFTYNEQFF
abundance: -; j_gene: TRBJ2-7; len: 12; v_gene: TRBV2; d_gene: -; CDR3nt: TGTGCCAGCAGGATGGGTGGGATCGAGCAGTACTTC; CDR3aa: CASRMGGIEQYF
abundance: -; j_gene: TRBJ2-1; len: 15; v_gene: TRBV19; d_gene: -; CDR3nt: TGTGCCAGTAGTATTCACGGCAGGGAGAACAATGAGCAGTTCTTC; CDR3aa: CASSIHGRENNEQFF
abundance: -; j_gene: TRBJ2-7; len: 15; v_gene: TRBV27; d_gene: -; CDR3nt: TGTGCCAGCAGTTTAGGGGCAGGTACAACCTACGAGCAGTACTTC; CDR3aa: CASSLGAGTTYEQYF
abundance: -; j_gene: TRBJ2-1; len: 18; v_gene: TRBV5-6; d_gene: TRBD2; CDR3nt: TGTGCCAGCAGCTCGCTCGGGACTAGCGGGAGGATGTTTAATGAGCAGTTCTTC; CDR3aa: CASSSLGTSGRMFNEQFF
abundance: -; j_gene: TRBJ2-1; len: 18; v_gene: TRBV7-9; d_gene: -; CDR3nt: TGTGCCAGCGGAGACGGGGGTAAGCGTCTGAGCTCCTACAATGAGCAGTTCTTC; CDR3aa: CASGDGGKRLSSYNEQFF
abundance: -; j_gene: TRBJ2-1; len: 13; v_gene: TRBV15; d_gene: -; CDR3nt: TGTGCCACCAGCAAACGGTCCCGGGAAGAGCAGTTCTTC; CDR3aa: CATSKRSREEQFF
abundance: -; j_gene: TRBJ1-1; len: 13; v_gene: TRBV18; d_gene: -; CDR3nt: TGTGCCACCCTATTCCAGGCGAACACTGAAGCTTTCTTT; CDR3aa: CATLFQANTEAFF
abundance: -; j_gene: TRBJ2-5; len: 16; v_gene: TRBV5-1; d_gene: TRBD2; CDR3nt: TGCGCCAGCAGCCGGACTAGCGGGAGTTGGCAAGAGACCCAGTACTTC; CDR3aa: CASSRTSGSWQETQYF
abundance: few; j_gene: TRBJ1-5; len: 18; v_gene: TRBV6-1; d_gene: -; CDR3nt: TGTGCCAGCAGTGGAGGGTCGTGGGGCAGAAGCGGCAATCAGCCCCAGCATTTT; CDR3aa: CASSGGSWGRSGNQPQHF
abundance: -; j_gene: TRBJ1-1; len: 13; v_gene: TRBV5-6; d_gene: -; CDR3nt: TGTGCCAGCAGCCTAGCCTCGAACACTGAAGCTTTCTTT; CDR3aa: CASSLASNTEAFF
abundance: few; j_gene: TRBJ1-2; len: 13; v_gene: TRBV7-2; d_gene: -; CDR3nt: TGTGCCAGCAGCCCTAACAGGGACTATGGCTACACCTTC; CDR3aa: CASSPNRDYGYTF
abundance: -; j_gene: TRBJ2-7; len: 16; v_gene: TRBV18; d_gene: -; CDR3nt: TGTGCCAGCTCCCAACGGCCGCGGGACGTTGGGCACGAGCAGTACTTC; CDR3aa: CASSQRPRDVGHEQYF
abundance: -; j_gene: TRBJ2-5; len: 18; v_gene: TRBV5-8; d_gene: TRBD2; CDR3nt: TGTGCCAGCAGCTTGCTTTCAGGGATTACTAGCGGGGGAGAGACCCAGTACTTC; CDR3aa: CASSLLSGITSGGETQYF
abundance: -; j_gene: TRBJ1-1; len: 12; v_gene: TRBV21-1; d_gene: -; CDR3nt: TGTGCCAGCAGTAGGGGTTGCACTGAAGCTTTCTTT; CDR3aa: CASSRGCTEAFF
abundance: -; j_gene: TRBJ2-7; len: 13; v_gene: TRBV5-1; d_gene: -; CDR3nt: TGCGCCAGCAGCTTGGTACTCGCGGGGGAGCAGTACTTC; CDR3aa: CASSLVLAGEQYF
abundance: -; j_gene: TRBJ2-1; len: 17; v_gene: TRBV10-3; d_gene: TRBD2; CDR3nt: TGTGCCATCAGTGAGCCCGGATTAACTAGCGGGAGAAATGAGCAGTTCTTC; CDR3aa: CAISEPGLTSGRNEQFF